Each of the 32 T cell receptor beta chains below was sequenced from the same sample in a study of T cell responses to AZD1222 COVID-19 vaccine. Profiled with immunoSEQ multiplex PCR; TCRdb holds only in-frame clones, not every one. Of roughly 90,000 clones in the sample, approximately 90% were seen once. The source was peripheral blood, collected 28 days after the second AZD1222 dose. The receptors originated from an adult who received the AZD1222 COVID-19 vaccine.

The chain employs TRBV9 and TRBJ2-2; 11 bases line up with TRBD1. CDR3 length: 16 amino acids. Germline trimming cut 0 bases from V and 6 bases from J; bases unmatched to any gene: 4. Per germline, CDR1 SGDLS and CDR2 YYNGEE. The CDR3 DNA reads TGTGCCAGCAGCGTAGTTGGGACAGGGGGGTCCGGGGAGCTGTTTTTT. Encoded protein: CASSVVGTGGSGELFF. The complete variable domain, with remaining parts taken from reference TRBV9 and TRBJ2-2, reads DSGVTQTPKHLITATGQRVTLRCSPRSGDLSVYWYQQSLDQGLQFLIQYYNGEERAKGNILERFSAQQFPDLHSELNLSSLELGDSALYFCASSVVGTGGSGELFFGEGSRLTVL.

This chain joins TRBV6-2 or TRBV6-3 and TRBJ1-2; D gene unclear. Germline V gene sequence: CDR1 MNHEY, CDR2 SVGEGT. The CDR3 length is 14 residues. The V end lost 3 bases, the J end lost 4 bases, and 12 bases lay between the germline ends. Here the CDR3 reads CASSYEGRTYGYTF. The CDR3 region has the DNA TGTGCCAGCAGTTATGAAGGGAGGACCTATGGCTACACCTTC.

The chain carries TRBV18 and TRBJ2-1; 7 nucleotides match TRBD2. Trimming at V came to 4 bases and at J to 4 bases, leaving 1 base not matched to a gene. Germline CDR1 reads KGHSH; CDR2 reads LQKENI. The CDR3 runs to 13 residues. The CDR3 region has the DNA TGTGCCAGCTCACTAGCGGGTTACAATGAGCAGTTCTTC. Protein: CASSLAGYNEQFF.

The CDR3, as DNA: TGTGCCAGTAGTCCAGCGGACAGGGCAGCCTACGAGCAGTACTTC. Translation gives CASSPADRAAYEQYF. The chain carries TRBV19 and TRBJ2-7; 8 bases line up with TRBD1. The CDR3 totals 15 residues. The V segment lost 5 bases and the J segment 2 bases; nucleotides outside the gene matches: 8. The germline gives CDR1 LNHDA, CDR2 SQIVND (reference sequence).

V is TRBV7-6 and J is TRBJ2-4; D is possibly TRBD1 or TRBD2 (5 bases each). V lost 3 bases and J 0 bases, leaving 21 bases between the germline ends. This CDR3 contains 19 residues. CDR1 is SGHVS and CDR2 is FNYEAQ in the germline V gene. Written as DNA, the CDR3 is TGTGCCAGCAGCTTGACTTCCGTCGTCGGGGCACTAGCCAAAAACATTCAGTACTTC. Translation gives CASSLTSVVGALAKNIQYF.

The chain links TRBV4-1 to TRBJ2-7, with D maybe TRBD1 (6 bases). CDR1 and CDR2 from the germline V gene are MGHRA and YSYEKL. This CDR3 has 14 residues. V dropped 1 base and J dropped 1 base, with 8 bases sitting between them. CDR3 sequence: CASSQGGQSYEQYF. The CDR3 nucleotides are TGCGCCAGCAGCCAAGGCGGACAGTCCTACGAGCAGTACTTC.

The genes are TRBV6-6 and TRBJ1-1; D is perhaps TRBD1 (6 bases). The CDR3 loop spans 11 amino acids. Germline CDR1 and CDR2: MNHNY and SVGAGI (reference sequence). The V gene lost 6 bases and the J gene lost 6 bases, with 8 bases spanning the gap. CDR3 amino acids: CASRRGAEAFF. CDR3 in DNA: TGTGCCAGCAGGAGGGGGGCTGAAGCTTTCTTT.

The gene calls are TRBV6-5 and TRBJ2-3; D gene ambiguous. Germline V gene lookup returns CDR1 MNHEY and CDR2 SVGAGI. The length of the CDR3 is 13 residues. Trimming took off 7 bases at V and 4 bases at J, with 12 bases between the two ends. DNA for the CDR3: TGTGCCAGCACCTCAGAGAAAGCAGATACGCAGTATTTT. Translated, it gives CASTSEKADTQYF.

The rearrangement uses TRBV6-5 and TRBJ2-7, with a weak D call TRBD2 (6 bases). The germline CDR1 and CDR2 sequences are MNHEY and SVGAGI. The CDR3 loop spans 16 amino acids. The V gene lost 3 bases and the J gene lost 4 bases, with 19 bases spanning the gap. The CDR3 DNA reads as TGTGCCAGCAGTTATGATTCCAGGGTCCGGGAGTACGAGCAGTACTTC. Residues: CASSYDSRVREYEQYF.

This clone was recorded only once. The CDR3 nucleotides read TGTGCCAGCAGCGTTCAGGGGGCGCGGGACTATGGCTACACCTTC. Its translation is CASSVQGARDYGYTF. The gene calls are TRBV9 and TRBJ1-2, with TRBD1 matching 8 bases. The CDR3 length is 15 residues. Trimming cost V 2 bases and J 3 bases; bases outside gene matches: 6. Germline loops: CDR1 SGDLS, CDR2 YYNGEE.

CDR3: CASSWTGLPINYGYTF. For the CDR3, the DNA is TGTGCCAGCAGTTGGACAGGGCTACCGATAAACTATGGCTACACCTTC. The chain is built from TRBV27 and TRBJ1-2; 8 bases align to TRBD1. V shed 4 bases, J shed 2 bases, and the junction held 9 bases outside the gene matches. Germline V lookup: CDR1 MNHEY, CDR2 SMNVEV (reference sequence). The CDR3 is 16 residues long.

The chain uses TRBV5-6 and TRBJ2-7; D unclear. Germline V gene sequence: CDR1 SGHDT, CDR2 YYEEEE. The V end was cut by 0 bases, the J end by 3 bases, with 13 bases between. The CDR3 covers 15 residues. CDR3 amino acids: CASSLVDSSYYEQYF. In DNA, the CDR3 is TGTGCCAGCAGCTTGGTTGATAGCAGCTACTACGAGCAGTACTTC.

The chain links TRBV25-1 to TRBJ2-7, with D perhaps assigned TRBD1 or TRBD2 (5 bases each). The CDR3 totals 15 residues. V lost 3 bases, J lost 5 bases, and 17 bases lay in between. CDR1 is MGHDK and CDR2 is SYGVNS in the germline V gene. The CDR3 DNA reads as TGTGCCAGCAGTGACCACCGGGACGCAACCCACGAGCAGTACTTC. Its translation is CASSDHRDATHEQYF.

The chain couples TRBV29-1 to TRBJ1-5; a possible D gene is TRBD1 (6 bases). CDR3 length: 12 residues. Trimming left V 4 bases short and J 7 bases short, with 11 bases between. Germline CDR1 SQVTM, CDR2 ANQGSEA. The CDR3 loop reads CSVGGGGQPQHF. CDR3 DNA: TGCAGCGTTGGAGGGGGTGGGCAGCCCCAGCATTTT.

The chain combines TRBV6-4 with TRBJ1-2; the match to TRBD1 covers 11 bases. J lost 4 bases, V lost 4 bases, and 5 bases had no gene match. CDR1 is MRHNA and CDR2 is SNTAGT in the germline V gene. This CDR3 has 15 residues. CDR3 protein: CASSAGQGVPYGYTF. The DNA for the CDR3 is TGTGCCAGCAGTGCGGGACAGGGGGTGCCCTATGGCTACACCTTC.

This sequence joins TRBV20-1 and TRBJ2-7; D not resolved. Trimming took off 3 bases at V and 4 bases at J, with 7 bases between the two ends. This CDR3 is built from 11 residues. CDR1 is DFQATT, CDR2 SNEGSKA, per germline (reference sequence). CDR3 nucleotide sequence: TGCAGTGCTAGTATCAGATACGAGCAGTACTTC. This encodes CSASIRYEQYF.

This chain connects TRBV12-3 or TRBV12-4 to TRBJ2-7; D gene uncertain. The CDR3 consists of 13 residues. The germline V and J ends were trimmed by 2 bases and 0 bases, with 5 bases remaining between them. CDR3 nucleotides: TGTGCCAGCAGTTTAATGAGCTCCTACGAGCAGTACTTC. Translating gives CASSLMSSYEQYF.

The chain joins TRBV9 to TRBJ1-3; no clear D. The germline V gene encodes CDR1 SGDLS and CDR2 YYNGEE. CDR3 length: 17 amino acids. Deletions cut 0 bases from V and 1 base from J, with 14 bases between. The CDR3 DNA follows: TGTGCCAGCAGCGTAGAACTATCCCTAGGGTCTGGAAACACCATATATTTT. Protein sequence: CASSVELSLGSGNTIYF.

This clone was recorded once. The chain's CDR3 is CASSRQGGETQYF. The CDR3 DNA reads as TGCGCCAGCAGCAGACAGGGGGGAGAGACCCAGTACTTC. V usage is TRBV5-1 and J usage is TRBJ2-5; 9 bases line up with TRBD1. Per the germline V gene, CDR1 is SGHRS and CDR2 is YFSETQ. The CDR3 is 13 residues long. V trimming: 4 bases; J trimming: 4 bases; junction bases outside the gene matches: 2.

The chain couples TRBV27 to TRBJ1-1; possible D gene TRBD1, 5 bases. V shed 5 bases and J shed 0 bases, with 13 bases lying between them. The CDR3 runs 15 residues. Germline V CDR1 and CDR2: MNHEY, SMNVEV (reference sequence). As DNA, the CDR3 is TGTGCCAGCAGTATAGGGGCAGGGATGAACACTGAAGCTTTCTTT. Its translation is CASSIGAGMNTEAFF.

The rearrangement joins TRBV20-1 to TRBJ2-1; D is undetermined. The CDR3 covers 13 residues. From germline, CDR1 is DFQATT and CDR2 SNEGSKA (reference sequence). Trimming stripped 3 bases from V and 3 bases from J, with 9 bases between. DNA of the CDR3: TGCAGTGCTAGTGAGGTGCTCTACAATGAGCAGTTCTTC. This encodes CSASEVLYNEQFF.

The rearrangement joins TRBV19 to TRBJ2-1; D call uncertain. Trimming took off 5 bases at V and 0 bases at J, with 11 bases between the two ends. The V gene's germline CDR1 is LNHDA and CDR2 SQIVND (reference sequence). CDR3 length: 15 residues. In DNA, the CDR3 is TGTGCCAGTAGTGGCGTACTAAGCTCCTACAATGAGCAGTTCTTC. Encoded protein: CASSGVLSSYNEQFF.

The chain combines TRBV10-2 with TRBJ1-5; no definite D call. The length of the CDR3 is 15 residues. Germline V gene lookup returns CDR1 WSHSY and CDR2 SAAADI. V dropped 3 bases and J dropped 0 bases, with 9 bases sitting between them. CDR3 nucleotides: TGCGCCAGCAGTGATGAGGGTTATAGCAATCAGCCCCAGCATTTT. The encoded protein is CASSDEGYSNQPQHF.

This chain joins TRBV7-2 and TRBJ1-1; D is undetermined. The CDR3 consists of 13 residues. CDR1 and CDR2 (germline): SGHTA, FQGNSA. V lost 2 bases to trimming and J lost 2 bases, with 6 bases between them. CDR3 in amino acids: CASSLTVNTEAFF. Here the CDR3 DNA reads TGTGCCAGCAGCTTAACCGTTAACACTGAAGCTTTCTTT.

The chain employs TRBV7-2 and TRBJ1-6; the D gene is possibly TRBD1 (6 bases). Germline V gene data show CDR1 as SGHTA and CDR2 as FQGNSA. Deletions cut 2 bases from V and 6 bases from J, with 11 bases between. The CDR3 length is 15 residues. CDR3 amino acids: CASSLTGQINSPLHF. For the CDR3, the DNA is TGTGCCAGCAGCTTAACAGGGCAGATTAATTCACCCCTCCACTTT.

The CDR3 DNA sequence: TGTGCCAGCAGCTCCCCGGGACTAGGAGGGGAAAGGGGCCAGTACTTC. Translated: CASSSPGLGGERGQYF. The chain joins TRBV7-9 to TRBJ2-5, with 8 bases identical to TRBD2. Germline CDR1 reads SEHNR; CDR2 reads FQNEAQ (reference sequence). Unmatched junction bases numbered 17, after V lost 4 bases and J lost 10 bases. The CDR3 is 16 residues long.

The V and J genes are TRBV5-5 and TRBJ2-1; no reliable D call. The germline gives CDR1 SGHKS, CDR2 YYEKEE (reference sequence). CDR3 length: 14 residues. V was cut by 4 bases and J by 4 bases, with 12 bases left in between. In DNA form, the CDR3 reads TGTGCCAGCAGCCAGTGGGCCCCATACAATGAGCAGTTCTTC. Protein sequence: CASSQWAPYNEQFF.

V and J are TRBV6-1 and TRBJ2-3; 7 nucleotides agree with TRBD2. The CDR3 is 16 residues long. Looked up from germline, CDR1 is MNHNS and CDR2 is SASEGT. Trimming removed 1 base from V and 4 bases from J; junction bases left unmatched: 8. CDR3 nucleotide sequence: TGTGCCAGCAGTGAAGTCGGGGGAGGGCCGTCAGATACGCAGTATTTT. Translation: CASSEVGGGPSDTQYF.

The chain couples TRBV2 to TRBJ1-2, with D possibly TRBD1 on 5 matching bases. Germline CDR1 is SNHLY and CDR2 is FYNNEI. The length of the CDR3 is 13 residues. Trimming removed 5 bases from V and 5 bases from J, with 12 bases in between. This CDR3 is CASSLSQGYGYTF. The CDR3 nucleotides are TGTGCCAGCAGTCTTAGTCAGGGTTATGGCTACACCTTC.

The chain combines TRBV29-1 with TRBJ2-7; the match to TRBD1 covers 7 bases. Losses at the gene ends were 7 bases for V and 2 bases for J; bases not matched to a gene: 5. Per the germline V gene, CDR1 is SQVTM and CDR2 is ANQGSEA. CDR3 size: 12 residues. Written as DNA, the CDR3 is TGCAGCGCCATTACAGGGGCCTACGAGCAGTACTTC. Protein product: CSAITGAYEQYF.

The rearrangement uses TRBV14 and TRBJ1-1, with no clear D. In germline, CDR1 is SGHDN, CDR2 FVKESK. V shed 4 bases and J shed 4 bases, with 4 bases lying between them. The CDR3 runs to 11 residues. CDR3 region: CASSRGTEAFF. The CDR3 nucleotides read TGTGCCAGCAGCCGGGGCACTGAAGCTTTCTTT.

The gene calls are TRBV30 and TRBJ1-1, with TRBD1 identical over 7 bases. The CDR3 covers 15 residues. J gave up 3 bases and V 2 bases, and 9 bases lay outside the gene matches. In germline, CDR1 is GTSNPN, CDR2 SVGIG (reference sequence). The DNA of the CDR3 is TGTGCCTGGAGTACCCAGACAGGGTTCGACACTGAAGCTTTCTTT. Translation: CAWSTQTGFDTEAFF.